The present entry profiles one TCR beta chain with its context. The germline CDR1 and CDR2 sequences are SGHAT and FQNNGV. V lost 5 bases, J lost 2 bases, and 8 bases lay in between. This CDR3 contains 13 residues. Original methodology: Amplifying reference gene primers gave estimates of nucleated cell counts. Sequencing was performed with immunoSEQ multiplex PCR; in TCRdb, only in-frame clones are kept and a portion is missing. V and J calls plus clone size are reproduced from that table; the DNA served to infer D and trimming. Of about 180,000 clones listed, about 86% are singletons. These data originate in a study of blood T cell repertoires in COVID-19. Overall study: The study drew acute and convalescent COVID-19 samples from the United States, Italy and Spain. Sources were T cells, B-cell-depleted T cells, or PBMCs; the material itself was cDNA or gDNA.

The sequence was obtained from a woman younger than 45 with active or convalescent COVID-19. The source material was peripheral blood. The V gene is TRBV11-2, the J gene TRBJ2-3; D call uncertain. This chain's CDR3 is CASSPPITDTQYF. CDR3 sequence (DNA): TGTGCCAGCAGCCCGCCTATCACAGATACGCAGTATTTT.